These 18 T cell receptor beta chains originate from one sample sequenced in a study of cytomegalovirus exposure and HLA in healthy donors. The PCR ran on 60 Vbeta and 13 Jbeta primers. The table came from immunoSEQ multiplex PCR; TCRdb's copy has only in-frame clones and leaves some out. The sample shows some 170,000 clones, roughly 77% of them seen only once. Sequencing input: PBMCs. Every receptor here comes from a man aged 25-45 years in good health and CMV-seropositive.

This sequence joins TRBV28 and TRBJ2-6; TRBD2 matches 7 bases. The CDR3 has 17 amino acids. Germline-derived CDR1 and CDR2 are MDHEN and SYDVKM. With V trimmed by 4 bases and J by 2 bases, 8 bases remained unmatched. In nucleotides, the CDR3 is TGTGCCAGCAGTTGGGGACCAGGGAGGGCTGGGGCCAACGTCCTGACTTTC. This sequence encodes CASSWGPGRAGANVLTF.

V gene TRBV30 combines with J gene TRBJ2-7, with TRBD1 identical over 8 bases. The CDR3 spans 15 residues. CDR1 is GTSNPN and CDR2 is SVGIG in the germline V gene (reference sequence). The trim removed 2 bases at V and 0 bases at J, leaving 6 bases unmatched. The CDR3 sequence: CAWSLGDRFSYEQYF. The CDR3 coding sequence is TGTGCCTGGAGTTTAGGGGACAGGTTCTCCTACGAGCAGTACTTC.

The CDR3 sequence is CASSLEALAYTGELFF. In DNA form, the CDR3 reads TGTGCCAGCAGCTTAGAAGCACTAGCGTACACCGGGGAGCTGTTTTTT. The chain has TRBV7-6 and TRBJ2-2; 7 nucleotides line up with TRBD2. This CDR3 has 16 residues. The germline CDR1 and CDR2 sequences are SGHVS and FNYEAQ. V lost 1 base and J lost 3; bases outside the gene matches: 5.

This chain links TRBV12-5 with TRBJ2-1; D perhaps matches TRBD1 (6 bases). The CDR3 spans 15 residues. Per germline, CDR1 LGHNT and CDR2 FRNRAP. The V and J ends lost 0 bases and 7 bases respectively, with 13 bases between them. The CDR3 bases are TGTGCTAGTGGTTTGGTACTACAGGGTTTGAATGAGCAGTTCTTC. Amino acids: CASGLVLQGLNEQFF. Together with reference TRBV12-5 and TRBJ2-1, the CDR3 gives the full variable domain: DARVTQTPRHKVTEMGQEVTMRCQPILGHNTVFWYRQTMMQGLELLAYFRNRAPLDDSGMPKDRFSAEMPDATLATLKIQPSEPRDSAVYFCASGLVLQGLNEQFFGPGTRLTVL.

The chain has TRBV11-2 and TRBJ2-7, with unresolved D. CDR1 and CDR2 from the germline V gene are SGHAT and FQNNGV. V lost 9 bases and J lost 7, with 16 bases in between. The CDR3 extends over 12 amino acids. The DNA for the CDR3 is TGTGCCAGTCAGCGCAGCCCTTATGAGCAGTACTTC. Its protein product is CASQRSPYEQYF.

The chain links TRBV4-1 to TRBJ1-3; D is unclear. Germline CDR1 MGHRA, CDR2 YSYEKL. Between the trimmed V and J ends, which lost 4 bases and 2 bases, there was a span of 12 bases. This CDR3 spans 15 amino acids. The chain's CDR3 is CASSRIPGAGNTIYF. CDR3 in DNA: TGCGCCAGCAGCCGAATTCCGGGAGCTGGAAACACCATATATTTT.

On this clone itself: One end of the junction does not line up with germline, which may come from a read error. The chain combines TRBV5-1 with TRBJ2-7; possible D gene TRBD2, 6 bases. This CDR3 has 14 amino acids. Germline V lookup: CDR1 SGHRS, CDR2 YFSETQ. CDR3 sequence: CASSLVPSETERYF. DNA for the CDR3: TGCGCCAGCAGCTTGGTACCTAGCGAGACGGAGCGGTACTTC.

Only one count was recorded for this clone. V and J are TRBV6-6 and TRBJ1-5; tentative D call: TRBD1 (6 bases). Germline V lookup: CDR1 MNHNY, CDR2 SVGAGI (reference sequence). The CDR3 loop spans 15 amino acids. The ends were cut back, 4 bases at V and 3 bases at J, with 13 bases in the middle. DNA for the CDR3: TGTGCCAGCAGTTCCTCCCGGGACAACAATCAGCCCCAGCATTTT. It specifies CASSSSRDNNQPQHF.

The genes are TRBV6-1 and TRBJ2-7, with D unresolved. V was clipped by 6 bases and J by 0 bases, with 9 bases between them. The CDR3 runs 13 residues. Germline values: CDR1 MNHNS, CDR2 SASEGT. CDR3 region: CASRGSGSYEQYF. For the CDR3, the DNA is TGTGCCAGCAGAGGATCGGGCTCCTACGAGCAGTACTTC.

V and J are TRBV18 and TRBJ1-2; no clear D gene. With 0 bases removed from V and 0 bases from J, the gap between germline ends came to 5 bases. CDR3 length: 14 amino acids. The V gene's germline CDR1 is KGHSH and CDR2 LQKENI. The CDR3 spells CASSPPTANYGYTF. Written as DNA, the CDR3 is TGTGCCAGCTCACCACCAACGGCTAACTATGGCTACACCTTC.

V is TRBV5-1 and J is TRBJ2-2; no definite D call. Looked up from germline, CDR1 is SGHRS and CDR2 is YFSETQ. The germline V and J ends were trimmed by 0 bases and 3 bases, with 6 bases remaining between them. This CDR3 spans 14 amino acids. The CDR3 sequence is CASSLGSDTGELFF. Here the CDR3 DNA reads TGCGCCAGCAGCTTGGGTTCCGACACCGGGGAGCTGTTTTTT.

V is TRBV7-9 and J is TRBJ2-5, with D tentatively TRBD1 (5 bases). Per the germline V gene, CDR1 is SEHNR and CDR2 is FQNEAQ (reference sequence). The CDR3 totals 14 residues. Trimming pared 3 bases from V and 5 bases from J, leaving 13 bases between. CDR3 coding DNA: TGTGCCAGCAGCTTTCAGGGCTCGGTGGAGACCCAGTACTTC. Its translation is CASSFQGSVETQYF.

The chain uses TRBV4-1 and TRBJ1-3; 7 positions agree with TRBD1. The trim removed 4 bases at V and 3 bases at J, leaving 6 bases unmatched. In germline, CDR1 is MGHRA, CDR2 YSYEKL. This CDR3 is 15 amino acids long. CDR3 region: CASSRDDRDGNTIYF. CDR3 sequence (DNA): TGCGCCAGCAGCCGGGACGACAGGGATGGAAACACCATATATTTT.

CDR3 DNA sequence: TGTGCCAGCAGCTTAGACGCAACGGAGGGCTACACCTTC. Translated: CASSLDATEGYTF. V gene TRBV7-9 combines with J gene TRBJ1-2; no definite D call. The V end was cut by 1 base, the J end by 8 bases, with 11 bases between. This CDR3 comprises 13 residues. Germline CDR1 reads SEHNR; CDR2 reads FQNEAQ (reference sequence).

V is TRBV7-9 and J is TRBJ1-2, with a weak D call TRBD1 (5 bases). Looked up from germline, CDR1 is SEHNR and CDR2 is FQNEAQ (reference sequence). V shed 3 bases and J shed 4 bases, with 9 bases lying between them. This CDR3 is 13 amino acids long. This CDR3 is CASSFGGTYGYTF. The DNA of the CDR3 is TGTGCCAGCAGCTTTGGGGGGACCTATGGCTACACCTTC. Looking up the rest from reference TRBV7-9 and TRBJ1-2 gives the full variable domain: DTGVSQNPRHKITKRGQNVTFRCDPISEHNRLYWYRQTLGQGPEFLTYFQNEAQLEKSRLLSDRFSAERPKGSFSTLEIQRTEQGDSAMYLCASSFGGTYGYTFGSGTRLTVV.

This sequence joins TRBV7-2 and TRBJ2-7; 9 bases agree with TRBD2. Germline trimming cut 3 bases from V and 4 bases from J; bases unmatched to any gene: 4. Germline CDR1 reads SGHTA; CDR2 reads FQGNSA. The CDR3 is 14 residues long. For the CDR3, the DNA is TGTGCCAGCAGCTTGGGGACTAGCTCGTACGAGCAGTACTTC. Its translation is CASSLGTSSYEQYF. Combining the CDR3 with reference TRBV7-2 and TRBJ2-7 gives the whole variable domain GAGVSQSPSNKVTEKGKDVELRCDPISGHTALYWYRQSLGQGLEFLIYFQGNSAPDKSGLPSDRFSAERTGGSVSTLTIQRTQQEDSAVYLCASSLGTSSYEQYFGPGTRLTVT.

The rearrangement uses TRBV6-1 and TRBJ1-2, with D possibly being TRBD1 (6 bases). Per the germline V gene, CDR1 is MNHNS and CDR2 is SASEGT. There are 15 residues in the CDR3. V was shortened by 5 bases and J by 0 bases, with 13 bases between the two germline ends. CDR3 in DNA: TGTGCCAGCAGTTCCCGGGACAACGCTAACTATGGCTACACCTTC. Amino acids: CASSSRDNANYGYTF.

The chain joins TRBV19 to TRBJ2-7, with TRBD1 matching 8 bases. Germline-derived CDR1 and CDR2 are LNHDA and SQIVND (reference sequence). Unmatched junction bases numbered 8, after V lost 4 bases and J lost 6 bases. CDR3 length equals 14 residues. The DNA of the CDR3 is TGTGCCAGTAGTACCGACAGGGGACACGGCGAGCAGTACTTC. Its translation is CASSTDRGHGEQYF.